This TCR beta chain was identified during a study of shared clonotypes between healthy human individuals. Each subset's genomic DNA was split evenly across several immunoSEQ plates. Sequencing was performed with immunoSEQ multiplex PCR; in TCRdb, only in-frame clones are kept and a portion is missing. This table has approximately 2.5 million clones, over 85% appearing once. Germline V gives CDR1 SQVTM, CDR2 ANQGSEA. The CDR3 runs 11 residues. Trimming removed 2 bases at V and 6 bases at J, with 5 bases between. Specimen: naive CD4+ T cells sorted from blood. Regarding subset: CD45RA+ positively selected. The clonotype comes from a man aged 18 to 30 in good health. The chain couples TRBV29-1 to TRBJ2-1; D gene unclear. The CDR3 sequence: CSVESVNEQFF. CDR3 nucleotides: TGCAGCGTTGAATCCGTCAATGAGCAGTTCTTC.